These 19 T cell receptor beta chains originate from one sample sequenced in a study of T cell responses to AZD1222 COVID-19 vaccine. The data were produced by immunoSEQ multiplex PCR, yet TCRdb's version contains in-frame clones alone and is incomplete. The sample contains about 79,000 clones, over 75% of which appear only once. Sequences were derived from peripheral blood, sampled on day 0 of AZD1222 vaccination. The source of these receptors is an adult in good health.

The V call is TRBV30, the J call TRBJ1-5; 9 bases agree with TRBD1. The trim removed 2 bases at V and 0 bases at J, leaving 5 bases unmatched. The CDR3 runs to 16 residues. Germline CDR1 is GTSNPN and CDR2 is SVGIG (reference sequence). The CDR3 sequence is CAWSRGTGRSNQPQHF. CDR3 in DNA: TGTGCCTGGAGTAGAGGGACAGGGCGTAGCAATCAGCCCCAGCATTTT. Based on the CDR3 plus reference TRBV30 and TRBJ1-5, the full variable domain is SQTIHQWPATLVQPVGSPLSLECTVEGTSNPNLYWYRQAAGRGLQLLFYSVGIGQISSEVPQNLSASRPQDRQFILSSKKLLLSDSGFYLCAWSRGTGRSNQPQHFGDGTRLSIL.

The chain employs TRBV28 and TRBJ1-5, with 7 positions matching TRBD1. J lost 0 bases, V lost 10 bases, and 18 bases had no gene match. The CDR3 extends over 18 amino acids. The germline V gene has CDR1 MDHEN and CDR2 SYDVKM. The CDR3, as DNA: TGTGCCATCGAGGGGGCAAAGTCCCTTCTATATAGCAATCAGCCCCAGCATTTT. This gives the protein CAIEGAKSLLYSNQPQHF. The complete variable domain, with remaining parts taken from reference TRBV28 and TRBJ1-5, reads DVKVTQSSRYLVKRTGEKVFLECVQDMDHENMFWYRQDPGLGLRLIYFSYDVKMKEKGDIPEGYSVSREKKERFSLILESASTNQTSMYLCAIEGAKSLLYSNQPQHFGDGTRLSIL.

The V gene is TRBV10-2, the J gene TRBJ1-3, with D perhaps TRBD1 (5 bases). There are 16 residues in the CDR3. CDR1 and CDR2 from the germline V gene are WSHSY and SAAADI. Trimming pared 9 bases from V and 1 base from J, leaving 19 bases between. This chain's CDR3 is CASTPGVTISGNTIYF. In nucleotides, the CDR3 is TGCGCCAGTACCCCGGGGGTAACAATTTCTGGAAACACCATATATTTT.

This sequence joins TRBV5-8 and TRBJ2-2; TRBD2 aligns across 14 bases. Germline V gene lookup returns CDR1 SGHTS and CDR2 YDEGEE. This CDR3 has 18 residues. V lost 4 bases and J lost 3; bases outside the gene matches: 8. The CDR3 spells CASSQGLAGVPHTGELFF. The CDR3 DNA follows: TGTGCCAGCAGCCAGGGACTAGCGGGAGTCCCCCACACCGGGGAGCTGTTTTTT.

The chain's CDR3 is CASSSNYEQYF. In DNA, the CDR3 is TGTGCCAGCAGCTCTAACTACGAGCAGTACTTC. The chain is built from TRBV7-8 and TRBJ2-7; D ambiguous. The V end lost 4 bases, the J end lost 3 bases, and 4 bases lay between the germline ends. CDR1 is SGHVS, CDR2 FQNEAQ, per germline. This CDR3 is 11 amino acids long.

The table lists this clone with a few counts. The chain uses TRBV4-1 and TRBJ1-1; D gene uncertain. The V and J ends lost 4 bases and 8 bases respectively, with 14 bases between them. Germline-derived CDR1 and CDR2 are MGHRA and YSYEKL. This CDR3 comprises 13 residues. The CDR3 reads CASSPPLREEAFF. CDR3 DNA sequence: TGCGCCAGCAGCCCCCCTCTACGAGAGGAAGCTTTCTTT.

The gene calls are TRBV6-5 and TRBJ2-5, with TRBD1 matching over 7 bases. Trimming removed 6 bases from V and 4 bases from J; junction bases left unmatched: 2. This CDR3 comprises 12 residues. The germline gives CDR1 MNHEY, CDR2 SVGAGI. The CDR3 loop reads CASRGGSETQYF. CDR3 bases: TGTGCCAGCAGAGGGGGCTCAGAGACCCAGTACTTC.

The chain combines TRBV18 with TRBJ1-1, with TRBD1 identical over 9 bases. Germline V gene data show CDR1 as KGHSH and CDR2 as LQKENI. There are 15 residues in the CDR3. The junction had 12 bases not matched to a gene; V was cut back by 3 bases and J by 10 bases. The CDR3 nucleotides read TGTGCCAGCTCACCTATCGACAGGGGGAGTGTTGGAGCTTTCTTT. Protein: CASSPIDRGSVGAFF.

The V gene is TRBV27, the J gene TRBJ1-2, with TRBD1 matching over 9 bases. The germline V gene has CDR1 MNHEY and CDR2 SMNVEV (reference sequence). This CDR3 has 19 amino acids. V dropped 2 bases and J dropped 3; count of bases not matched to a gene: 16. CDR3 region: CASSLRGRDRVAGDYGYTF. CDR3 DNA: TGTGCCAGCAGTTTACGGGGGAGGGACAGGGTCGCTGGGGACTATGGCTACACCTTC.

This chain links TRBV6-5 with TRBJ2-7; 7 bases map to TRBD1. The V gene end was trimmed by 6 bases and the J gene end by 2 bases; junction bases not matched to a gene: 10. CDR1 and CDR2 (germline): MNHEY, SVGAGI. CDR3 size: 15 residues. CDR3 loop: CASSHRGTDTYEQYF. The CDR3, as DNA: TGTGCCAGCAGCCACCGAGGGACAGACACCTACGAGCAGTACTTC.

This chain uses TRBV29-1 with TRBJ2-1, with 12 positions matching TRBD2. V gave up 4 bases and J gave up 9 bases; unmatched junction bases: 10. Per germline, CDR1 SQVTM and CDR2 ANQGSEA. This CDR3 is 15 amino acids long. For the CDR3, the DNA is TGCAGCGTTGTCCGCCCTAGCGGGAGGGCTCTTGAGCAGTTCTTC. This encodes CSVVRPSGRALEQFF.

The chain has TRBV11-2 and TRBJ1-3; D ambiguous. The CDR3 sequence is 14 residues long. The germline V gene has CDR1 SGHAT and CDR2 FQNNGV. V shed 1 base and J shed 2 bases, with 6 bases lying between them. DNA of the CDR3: TGTGCCAGCAGCTTAGGGGGTACTGGAAACACCATATATTTT. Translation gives CASSLGGTGNTIYF.

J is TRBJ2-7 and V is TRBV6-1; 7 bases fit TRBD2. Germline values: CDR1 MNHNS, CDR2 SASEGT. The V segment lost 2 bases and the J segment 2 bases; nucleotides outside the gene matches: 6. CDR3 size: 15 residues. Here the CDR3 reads CASSEMKGRAYEQYF. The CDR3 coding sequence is TGTGCCAGCAGTGAAATGAAAGGGAGGGCCTACGAGCAGTACTTC.

CDR3 residues: CASKLTGQGNEQFF. The DNA for the CDR3 is TGCGCCAGCAAATTGACAGGCCAGGGGAATGAGCAGTTCTTC. The J gene is TRBJ2-1, the V gene TRBV5-1, with D possibly matching TRBD1 (6 bases). The germline V gene has CDR1 SGHRS and CDR2 YFSETQ. CDR3 length equals 14 residues. The V gene lost 6 bases and the J gene lost 7 bases, with 17 bases spanning the gap.

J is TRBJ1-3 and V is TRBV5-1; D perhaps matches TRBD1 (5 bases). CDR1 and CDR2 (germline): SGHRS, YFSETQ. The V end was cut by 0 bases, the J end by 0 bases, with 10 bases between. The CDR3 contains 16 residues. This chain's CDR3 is CASSLDGDSSGNTIYF. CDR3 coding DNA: TGCGCCAGCAGCTTGGATGGGGACTCCTCTGGAAACACCATATATTTT.

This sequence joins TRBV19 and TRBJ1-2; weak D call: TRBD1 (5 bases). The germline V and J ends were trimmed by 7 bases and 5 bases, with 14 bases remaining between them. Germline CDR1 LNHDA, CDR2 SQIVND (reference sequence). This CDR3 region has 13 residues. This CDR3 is CASTTRGRYGYTF. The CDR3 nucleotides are TGTGCCAGTACCACCCGGGGCAGGTATGGCTACACCTTC. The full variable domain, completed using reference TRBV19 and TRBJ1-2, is DGGITQSPKYLFRKEGQNVTLSCEQNLNHDAMYWYRQDPGQGLRLIYYSQIVNDFQKGDIAEGYSVSREKKESFPLTVTSAQKNPTAFYLCASTTRGRYGYTFGSGTRLTVV.

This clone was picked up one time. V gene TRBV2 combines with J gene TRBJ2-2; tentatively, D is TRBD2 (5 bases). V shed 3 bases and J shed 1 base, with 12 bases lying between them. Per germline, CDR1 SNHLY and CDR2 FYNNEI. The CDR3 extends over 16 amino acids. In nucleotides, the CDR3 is TGTGCCAGCAGTGACCCCCCCGGGGTGAACACCGGGGAGCTGTTTTTT. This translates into CASSDPPGVNTGELFF. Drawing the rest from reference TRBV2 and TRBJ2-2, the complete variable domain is EPEVTQTPSHQVTQMGQEVILRCVPISNHLYFYWYRQILGQKVEFLVSFYNNEISEKSEIFDDQFSVERPDGSNFTLKIRSTKLEDSAMYFCASSDPPGVNTGELFFGEGSRLTVL.

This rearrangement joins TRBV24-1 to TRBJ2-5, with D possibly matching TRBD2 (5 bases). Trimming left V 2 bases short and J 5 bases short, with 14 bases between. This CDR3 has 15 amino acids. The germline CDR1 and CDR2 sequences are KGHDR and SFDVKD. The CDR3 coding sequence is TGTGCCACCAGTGATTCAGATTCGGGAAGGGAGACCCAGTACTTC. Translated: CATSDSDSGRETQYF.

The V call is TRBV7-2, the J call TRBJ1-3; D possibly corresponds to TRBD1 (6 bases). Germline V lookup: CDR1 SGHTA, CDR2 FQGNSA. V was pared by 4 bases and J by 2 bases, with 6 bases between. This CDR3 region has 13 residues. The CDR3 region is CASSSGAGNTIYF. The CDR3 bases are TGTGCCAGCAGCTCAGGGGCTGGAAACACCATATATTTT.